The clone carrying this TCR beta chain was seen a handful of times. Researchers made TCR beta libraries by using iRepertoire HTBI primers and running Arm-PCR on CDR3 regions. Each CDR3 protein is one row after TCRdb ran MiXCR on the multiplex PCR reads. There are a few hundred thousand distinct CDR3 sequences in the sample; 10% to 15% occur only once, and 18% lies in the top ten. Time point defined: newly diagnosed GD, antithyroid drugs for less than 3 months. The TCR library used RNA extracted from PBMCs. This specimen comes from a study of regulatory T cells in long-lasting Graves disease. These same data were also listed under a study on T cells in Graves' hyperthyroidism and ophthalmopathy. That paper notes: Appearing also in blood were most of the thyroid clonotypes expanded above 0.001.

The origin of this receptor is a young woman with Graves disease. Here the sequenced sample was peripheral blood mononuclear cells (PBMCs), taken at new diagnosis, from a patient treated with antithyroid drugs.

The CDR3 region has the DNA TGTGCTAGTGGTTTAAAGCGGGGCTCCTACAATGAGCAGTTCTTC. It specifies CASGLKRGSYNEQFF. The J gene is TRBJ2-1, the V gene TRBV12-5, with TRBD2 matching 7 bases. This CDR3 contains 15 residues. CDR1 LGHNT and CDR2 FRNRAP come from the germline V gene. V was pared by 3 bases and J by 0 bases, with 2 bases of the junction left unmatched.